These 6 T cell receptor beta chains came from one sample sequenced in a study of cytomegalovirus exposure and HLA in healthy donors. PCR involved 60 Vbeta and 13 Jbeta primers. Method: immunoSEQ multiplex PCR; TCRdb's copy keeps in-frame clones and lacks some. The sample shows some 150,000 clones, roughly three quarters of them seen only once. The source material was PBMCs. The receptors were sampled from a man aged 60 to 69 in good health and CMV-seronegative.

The chain recombines TRBV28 with TRBJ2-3, with D possibly matching TRBD2 (6 bases). Looked up from germline, CDR1 is MDHEN and CDR2 is SYDVKM. This CDR3 has 16 residues. Trimming left V 6 bases short and J 4 bases short, with 20 bases between. CDR3 nucleotides: TGTGCCAGCAGCCTACCCGGGACTGCTCCCGCAGATACGCAGTATTTT. Residues: CASSLPGTAPADTQYF.

The rearrangement links TRBV29-1 to TRBJ2-7; TRBD1 agrees at 7 bases. Trimming took 6 bases from V and 5 from J; bases not matched to a gene: 7. Germline V gene lookup returns CDR1 SQVTM and CDR2 ANQGSEA. This CDR3 contains 12 residues. The CDR3 loop reads CSVETGIHEQYF. For the CDR3, the DNA is TGCAGCGTGGAGACAGGGATCCACGAGCAGTACTTC.

This rearrangement joins TRBV27 to TRBJ2-3; D is possibly TRBD2 (6 bases). This CDR3 spans 15 amino acids. V was trimmed by 8 bases and J by 1 base, leaving 16 bases between them. Germline loops: CDR1 MNHEY, CDR2 SMNVEV (reference sequence). The CDR3 reads CASRHFERGTDTQYF. The CDR3 nucleotides are TGTGCCAGCCGTCACTTCGAGCGGGGCACAGATACGCAGTATTTT.

Many counts were recorded for this clone. The rearrangement joins TRBV19 to TRBJ2-7; TRBD2 aligns across 8 bases. Germline V gives CDR1 LNHDA, CDR2 SQIVND (reference sequence). The CDR3 covers 16 residues. V shed 4 bases, J shed 1 base, and the junction held 9 bases outside the gene matches. This CDR3 is CASSTSAGGSSYEQYF. Written as DNA, the CDR3 is TGTGCCAGTAGTACATCGGCGGGGGGATCGTCCTACGAGCAGTACTTC.

The chain has TRBV28 and TRBJ2-7; 10 nucleotides line up with TRBD1. The CDR3 length is 13 residues. The V segment lost 7 bases and the J segment 4 bases; nucleotides outside the gene matches: 4. Germline lookup yields CDR1 MDHEN and CDR2 SYDVKM. CDR3 sequence: CASTGTGAYEQYF. DNA of the CDR3: TGTGCCAGCACCGGGACAGGGGCATACGAGCAGTACTTC.

The V call is TRBV7-2, the J call TRBJ1-5; weak D call: TRBD1 (5 bases). Germline CDR1 reads SGHTA; CDR2 reads FQGNSA. The CDR3 consists of 13 residues. Trimming took off 5 bases at V and 7 bases at J, with 12 bases between the two ends. Written as DNA, the CDR3 is TGTGCCAGCAGCCCGCAGGGATTACAGCCCCAGCATTTT. It is translated as CASSPQGLQPQHF.